Each of the 27 T cell receptor beta chains below was sequenced from the same sample in a study of OX40 agonist ivuxolimab in advanced cancers. Assay used: immunoSEQ multiplex PCR; TCRdb lists only in-frame clones, some missing. The data show approximately 70,000 clones, almost 85% seen once. Here the sequenced sample was CD4+ or CD8+ T cells sorted from blood, taken in a trial of the OX40 agonist ivuxolimab. These receptor sequences come from an adult with an advanced solid tumor such as melanoma, head and neck, liver or kidney cancer.

This chain joins TRBV5-3 and TRBJ2-7, with 8 bases that match TRBD2. TRBV5-3 is assigned to the ORF class and has an uncertain function. The CDR3 length is 20 residues. Losses at the gene ends were 4 bases for V and 7 bases for J; bases not matched to a gene: 28. DNA of the CDR3: TGTGCCAGAAGCCCGGCGGGCCGGGAGGGCCGGCTTGCGGGGGATGTAGAGCAGTACTTC. Protein sequence: CARSPAGREGRLAGDVEQYF.

The chain combines TRBV2 with TRBJ1-2; 11 nucleotides align to TRBD1. This CDR3 comprises 15 residues. Losses at the gene ends were 9 bases for V and 1 base for J; bases not matched to a gene: 7. In germline, CDR1 is SNHLY, CDR2 FYNNEI. This chain's CDR3 is CARRRGTGGNYGYTF. CDR3 DNA: TGTGCCAGGAGACGGGGGACAGGGGGTAACTATGGCTACACCTTC. Using reference TRBV2 and TRBJ1-2 for the parts outside the CDR3, the full variable domain is EPEVTQTPSHQVTQMGQEVILRCVPISNHLYFYWYRQILGQKVEFLVSFYNNEISEKSEIFDDQFSVERPDGSNFTLKIRSTKLEDSAMYFCARRRGTGGNYGYTFGSGTRLTVV.

The genes are TRBV4-2 and TRBJ2-6; perhaps D is TRBD1 or TRBD2 (5 bases each). Trimming pared 2 bases from V and 0 bases from J, leaving 8 bases between. This CDR3 contains 16 residues. Germline assignment: CDR1 LGHNA and CDR2 YNFKEQ. CDR3 DNA: TGTGCCAGCAGCCAACTGGGGGACTCTGGGGCCAACGTCCTGACTTTC. The encoded protein is CASSQLGDSGANVLTF.

The J gene is TRBJ1-2, the V gene TRBV9; no clear D gene. The CDR3 runs 12 residues. CDR1 SGDLS and CDR2 YYNGEE come from the germline V gene. V gave up 4 bases and J gave up 4 bases, with 8 bases separating them. In nucleotides, the CDR3 is TGTGCCAGCAGCAACCCTGCCTATGGCTACACCTTC. It codes for CASSNPAYGYTF. Full variable domain (outside the CDR3, taken from reference TRBV9 and TRBJ1-2): DSGVTQTPKHLITATGQRVTLRCSPRSGDLSVYWYQQSLDQGLQFLIQYYNGEERAKGNILERFSAQQFPDLHSELNLSSLELGDSALYFCASSNPAYGYTFGSGTRLTVV.

This clone was recorded many times. V and J are TRBV5-1 and TRBJ2-2; 16 bases are a match to TRBD2. V lost 1 base and J lost 6; bases outside the gene matches: 6. This CDR3 comprises 18 residues. CDR1 SGHRS and CDR2 YFSETQ come from the germline V gene. The CDR3 bases are TGCGCCAGCAGCTTGTCCGGGACTAGCGGGGGGGCCCCCGGGGAGCTGTTTTTT. It translates to CASSLSGTSGGAPGELFF. The full variable domain, its missing parts supplied by reference TRBV5-1 and TRBJ2-2, is KAGVTQTPRYLIKTRGQQVTLSCSPISGHRSVSWYQQTPGQGLQFLFEYFSETQRNKGNFPGRFSGRQFSNSRSEMNVSTLELGDSALYLCASSLSGTSGGAPGELFFGEGSRLTVL.

This clone was seen a few times. This chain links TRBV7-2 with TRBJ1-6; no clear D. Trimming removed 3 bases at V and 4 bases at J, with 4 bases between. CDR1 and CDR2 from the germline V gene are SGHTA and FQGNSA. The CDR3 extends over 13 amino acids. CDR3 coding DNA: TGTGCCAGCAGCTTGGTGTATAATTCACCCCTCCACTTT. As protein: CASSLVYNSPLHF.

The count of this clone is one. The genes are TRBV10-3 and TRBJ2-3, with 7 bases matching TRBD2. This CDR3 has 14 amino acids. Germline CDR1 reads ENHRY; CDR2 reads SYGVKD. J was trimmed by 0 bases and V by 6 bases; bases with no gene match: 3. The CDR3 region has the DNA TGTGCCATCAGGAGCGGGGTGAGCACAGATACGCAGTATTTT. Amino acid sequence: CAIRSGVSTDTQYF.

V is TRBV2 and J is TRBJ1-2; the match to TRBD1 covers 10 bases. This CDR3 is built from 14 residues. V shed 6 bases, J shed 4 bases, and the junction held 5 bases outside the gene matches. The germline V gene encodes CDR1 SNHLY and CDR2 FYNNEI. CDR3 DNA: TGTGCCAGCAGCGCGACAGGGGGCGGCTATGGCTACACCTTC. It encodes CASSATGGGYGYTF.

V is TRBV15 and J is TRBJ1-2; 7 nucleotides match TRBD1. The CDR3 spans 16 residues. The germline V gene encodes CDR1 LNHNV and CDR2 YYDKDF (reference sequence). V dropped 1 base and J dropped 2; count of bases not matched to a gene: 7. As DNA, the CDR3 is TGTGCCACCAGCAGAGTAAATGACAGGGCCAACTATGGCTACACCTTC. This encodes CATSRVNDRANYGYTF.

The rearrangement links TRBV5-4 to TRBJ2-3, with D unresolved. The CDR3 spans 15 residues. V shed 3 bases and J shed 2 bases, with 13 bases lying between them. Germline V gene lookup returns CDR1 SGHNT and CDR2 YYREEE (reference sequence). DNA for the CDR3: TGTGCCAGCAGCTCCCCCTGGGGAAACACAGATACGCAGTATTTT. This codes for CASSSPWGNTDTQYF.

This clone was recorded only once. The CDR3 here is CASSLEGSSYEQYF. For the CDR3, the DNA is TGCGCCAGCAGCTTGGAGGGCAGCTCCTACGAGCAGTACTTC. V usage is TRBV5-1 and J usage is TRBJ2-7; D uncertain. V gave up 0 bases and J gave up 0 bases, with 7 bases separating them. The length of the CDR3 is 14 residues. Per germline, CDR1 SGHRS and CDR2 YFSETQ.

The V and J genes are TRBV19 and TRBJ1-1; 11 nucleotides line up with TRBD1. V lost 7 bases to trimming and J lost 4 bases; unmatched junction nucleotides: 8. Germline CDR1 LNHDA, CDR2 SQIVND (reference sequence). The CDR3 spans 15 residues. The CDR3 coding sequence is TGTGCCAGTACTCCGGACAGGGGGCTGGTCACTGAAGCTTTCTTT. As protein: CASTPDRGLVTEAFF.

The chain links TRBV7-2 to TRBJ1-6; TRBD1 is a possible D gene (5 bases). Per germline, CDR1 SGHTA and CDR2 FQGNSA. Trimming shortened V by 1 base and J by 9 bases, and 25 bases separated the two germline ends. The CDR3 is 19 residues long. Here the CDR3 reads CASSLEWSAAVRDASPLHF. Here the CDR3 DNA reads TGTGCCAGCAGCTTAGAATGGTCGGCAGCTGTAAGGGACGCTTCACCCCTCCACTTT.

The rearrangement links TRBV6-5 to TRBJ2-7; D is possibly TRBD1 (6 bases). CDR1 and CDR2 from the germline V gene are MNHEY and SVGAGI. Trimming shortened V by 3 bases and J by 4 bases, and 16 bases separated the two germline ends. The CDR3 spans 15 residues. The CDR3 protein is CASSYLGQTVYEQYF. The CDR3 DNA reads as TGTGCCAGCAGTTATCTCGGACAGACGGTTTACGAGCAGTACTTC.

This clone showed up just a few times. The rearrangement joins TRBV5-1 to TRBJ2-7; no firm D call. The V end was cut by 0 bases, the J end by 2 bases, with 15 bases between. The CDR3 loop spans 16 amino acids. The V gene's germline CDR1 is SGHRS and CDR2 YFSETQ. The CDR3 DNA reads TGCGCCAGCAGCTTGGGGTATGGGAAGGGAACCTACGAGCAGTACTTC. Encoded protein: CASSLGYGKGTYEQYF.

The chain links TRBV5-4 to TRBJ2-3, with 16 bases matching TRBD2. The CDR3 covers 18 residues. CDR1 is SGHNT, CDR2 YYREEE, per germline (reference sequence). V dropped 4 bases and J dropped 1; count of bases not matched to a gene: 6. In DNA form, the CDR3 reads TGTGCCAGCAGCCTCGGGACTAGCGGGAGGGCCGGCACAGATACGCAGTATTTT. Translated: CASSLGTSGRAGTDTQYF.

The gene calls are TRBV27 and TRBJ2-1, with a possible D match to TRBD2 (5 bases). Per germline, CDR1 MNHEY and CDR2 SMNVEV (reference sequence). This CDR3 spans 15 amino acids. The V and J ends lost 3 bases and 2 bases respectively, with 11 bases between them. This CDR3 is CASSFSGSPYNEQFF. DNA of the CDR3: TGTGCCAGCAGTTTCTCGGGGTCTCCCTACAATGAGCAGTTCTTC.

The chain combines TRBV18 with TRBJ2-3; TRBD2 matches at 11 bases. Trimming cost V 4 bases and J 2 bases; bases outside gene matches: 2. This CDR3 spans 15 amino acids. From germline, CDR1 is KGHSH and CDR2 LQKENI. The CDR3 DNA sequence: TGTGCCAGCTCACTACTAGCGGGGGTCACAGATACGCAGTATTTT. It codes for CASSLLAGVTDTQYF. The full variable domain, its missing parts supplied by reference TRBV18 and TRBJ2-3, is NAGVMQNPRHLVRRRGQEARLRCSPMKGHSHVYWYRQLPEEGLKFMVYLQKENIIDESGMPKERFSAEFPKEGPSILRIQQVVRGDSAAYFCASSLLAGVTDTQYFGPGTRLTVL.

The V and J genes are TRBV7-3 and TRBJ1-1; the D is unclear. The CDR3 length is 13 residues. Trimming removed 5 bases from V and 1 base from J, with 8 bases in between. Per germline, CDR1 SGHTA and CDR2 FQGTGA. The DNA of the CDR3 is TGTGCCAGCAGCGCGGACGGGAACACTGAAGCTTTCTTT. Residues: CASSADGNTEAFF.

The chain joins TRBV28 to TRBJ1-4; 11 nucleotides match TRBD1. The CDR3 is 20 residues long. Germline CDR1 is MDHEN and CDR2 is SYDVKM. Trimming at V came to 3 bases and at J to 0 bases, leaving 12 bases not matched to a gene. CDR3 bases: TGTGCCAGCAGTTTTGACCCCCGGGACAGGGGGTCTACAACTAATGAAAAACTGTTTTTT. The encoded protein is CASSFDPRDRGSTTNEKLFF.

The J gene is TRBJ2-7, the V gene TRBV29-1; 8 bases are shared with TRBD1. With V trimmed by 6 bases and J by 2 bases, 6 bases remained unmatched. The CDR3 covers 13 residues. Per the germline V gene, CDR1 is SQVTM and CDR2 is ANQGSEA. CDR3 loop: CSVGQDGAYEQYF. CDR3 DNA sequence: TGCAGCGTGGGACAGGACGGGGCCTACGAGCAGTACTTC.

The V call is TRBV7-9, the J call TRBJ2-3, with D uncertain. Between the trimmed V and J ends, which lost 1 base and 0 bases, there was a span of 5 bases. Germline V gives CDR1 SEHNR, CDR2 FQNEAQ (reference sequence). The CDR3 has 14 residues. The CDR3, as DNA: TGTGCCAGCAGCTTAGACTCCAGCACAGATACGCAGTATTTT. This codes for CASSLDSSTDTQYF.

This rearrangement joins TRBV7-2 to TRBJ2-1; D is unresolved. Per the germline V gene, CDR1 is SGHTA and CDR2 is FQGNSA. This CDR3 spans 10 amino acids. The germline V and J ends were trimmed by 8 bases and 5 bases, with 4 bases remaining between them. The CDR3 region has the DNA TGTGCCAGCGGGCACAATGAGCAGTTCTTC. It yields the protein CASGHNEQFF.

By proportion, this clone is medium-sized. Different DNA sequences within this sample yield the same CDR3. The chain couples TRBV29-1 to TRBJ1-1; perhaps TRBD1 as D (5 bases). The ends were cut back, 4 bases at V and 1 base at J, with 10 bases in the middle. The CDR3 is 13 residues long. Germline V gives CDR1 SQVTM, CDR2 ANQGSEA. The CDR3 nucleotides read TGCAGCGTTGGTGAGGGGACGAACACTGAAGCTTTCTTT. This gives the protein CSVGEGTNTEAFF.

This sequence joins TRBV6-5 and TRBJ1-2; no clear D. This CDR3 is 16 amino acids long. V shed 0 bases and J shed 5 bases, with 16 bases lying between them. The germline V gene has CDR1 MNHEY and CDR2 SVGAGI. The CDR3 loop reads CASSYSVEVDGYGYTF. CDR3 DNA sequence: TGTGCCAGCAGTTACTCCGTGGAGGTAGATGGTTATGGCTACACCTTC.

V is TRBV6-5 and J is TRBJ2-7; 9 positions agree with TRBD1. Germline V CDR1 and CDR2: MNHEY, SVGAGI. Unmatched junction bases numbered 9, after V lost 4 bases and J lost 5 bases. There are 15 residues in the CDR3. CDR3 sequence: CASSSRAGQGHEQYF. For the CDR3, the DNA is TGTGCCAGCAGTTCCAGGGCGGGACAGGGCCACGAGCAGTACTTC.

CDR3 sequence: CASSPGTPYEQYF. Written as DNA, the CDR3 is TGTGCCAGCAGCCCGGGGACCCCCTACGAGCAGTACTTC. This chain links TRBV7-8 with TRBJ2-7; the D gene could be TRBD1 or TRBD2 (5 bases each). In germline, CDR1 is SGHVS, CDR2 FQNEAQ. With 5 bases removed from V and 2 bases from J, the gap between germline ends came to 10 bases. The CDR3 spans 13 residues.